The entry below gives a single T cell receptor (beta chain) sequence along with its context. Antigen: not known. The CDR3 is 14 amino acids. Germline CDR1 is SQVTM and CDR2 is ANQGSEA. V shed 6 bases, J shed 1 base, and the junction held 7 bases outside the gene matches. The data stem from a study of post-analysis software for immune sequencing data. Study in general: Disease courses included relapsing-remitting, secondary progressive and progressive-relapsing multiple sclerosis.

Each TCR beta cDNA library carried unique molecular identifiers. T cells numbering about 0.85 to 10 million yielded roughly 500,000 cDNA molecules. MiXCR, run by TCRdb on the PCR reads, gives a single entry per CDR3 protein. The top ten hold around 10% of the sample, which has roughly 670,000 distinct CDR3 sequences, around 60% seen once. Study findings and constraints: Among multiple sclerosis patients, normalized Chao1 diversity was significantly below that of controls. TRBV segments more frequent in patients than in controls numbered about five and included TRBV5-6, TRBV5-1 and TRBV20-1.

Sequenced material: blood. The chain uses TRBV29-1 and TRBJ2-5; the match to TRBD1 covers 8 bases. The TCR comes from a girl aged 2-9 years with multiple sclerosis. The CDR3 DNA is TGCAGCGTGCCCATCGGGACAGGCCAAGAGACCCAGTACTTC. Protein: CSVPIGTGQETQYF. Drawing the rest from reference TRBV29-1 and TRBJ2-5, the complete variable domain is SAVISQKPSRDICQRGTSLTIQCQVDSQVTMMFWYRQQPGQSLTLIATANQGSEATYESGFVIDKFPISRPNLTFSTLTVSNMSPEDSSIYLCSVPIGTGQETQYFGPGTRLLVL.